Sequencing of this T cell receptor beta chain was carried out in a study of T cell clones after liver transplantation. Looking at the study overall: Samples came pre-transplant, pre-randomization before withdrawal, and post-randomization after withdrawal ended. Whole-study results and caveats: Donor-reactive sequences fell more than third party-reactive ones, suggesting partial deletion. Migration into the graft, not deletion, may explain lost graft donor-reactive T cells.

Trimming stripped 6 bases from V and 3 bases from J, with 18 bases between. The V gene's germline CDR1 is MNHEY and CDR2 SMNVEV (reference sequence). The CDR3 runs to 15 residues. To note about this clone: Its target is not known.

Measured with immunoSEQ multiplex PCR; TCRdb has only the in-frame clones, and not every one. The sample has about 80,000 clones, roughly 80% seen once. The chain uses TRBV27 and TRBJ2-7, with D uncertain. The sequence was collected from a human patient who received a liver transplant. The graft donor may account for some of the T cells. The sequenced sample was CD4+ T cells from blood, obtained 46 months after liver transplant. The CDR3 region has the DNA TGTGCCAGCAGGGTAAGCTGGGCCAGTGACTACGAGCAGTACTTC. The encoded protein is CASRVSWASDYEQYF.